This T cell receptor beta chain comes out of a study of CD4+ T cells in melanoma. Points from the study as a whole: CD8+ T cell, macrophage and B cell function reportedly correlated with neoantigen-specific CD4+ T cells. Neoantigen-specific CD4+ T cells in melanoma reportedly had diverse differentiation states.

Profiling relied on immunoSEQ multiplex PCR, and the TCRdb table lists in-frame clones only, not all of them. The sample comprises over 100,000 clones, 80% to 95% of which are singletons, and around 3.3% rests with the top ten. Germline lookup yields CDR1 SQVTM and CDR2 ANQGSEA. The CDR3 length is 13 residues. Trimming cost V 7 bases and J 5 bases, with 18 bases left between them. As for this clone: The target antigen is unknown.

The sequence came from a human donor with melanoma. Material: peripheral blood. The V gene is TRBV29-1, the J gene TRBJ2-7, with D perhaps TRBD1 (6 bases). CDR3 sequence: CSASLTQGNEQYF. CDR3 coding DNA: TGCAGCGCCTCCCTCACACAGGGAAACGAGCAGTACTTC.